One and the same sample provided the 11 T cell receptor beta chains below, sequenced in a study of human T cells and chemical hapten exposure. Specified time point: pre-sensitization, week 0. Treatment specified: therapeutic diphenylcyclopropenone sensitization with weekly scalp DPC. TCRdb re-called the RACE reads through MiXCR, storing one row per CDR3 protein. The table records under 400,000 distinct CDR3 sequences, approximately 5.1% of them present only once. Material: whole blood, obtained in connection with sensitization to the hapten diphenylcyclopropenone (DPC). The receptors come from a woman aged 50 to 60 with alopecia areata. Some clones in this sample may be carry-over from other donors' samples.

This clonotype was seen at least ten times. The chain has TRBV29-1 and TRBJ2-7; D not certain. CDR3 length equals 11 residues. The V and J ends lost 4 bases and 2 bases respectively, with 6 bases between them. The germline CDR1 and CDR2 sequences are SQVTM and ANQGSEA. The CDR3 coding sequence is TGCAGCGTTGCAAACGCCTACGAGCAGTACTTC. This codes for CSVANAYEQYF.

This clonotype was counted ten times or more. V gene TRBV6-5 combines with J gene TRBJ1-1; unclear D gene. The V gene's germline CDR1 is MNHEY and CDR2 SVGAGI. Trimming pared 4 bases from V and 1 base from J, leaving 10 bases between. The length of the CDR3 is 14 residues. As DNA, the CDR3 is TGTGCCAGCAGTTCCTCGTTACCGAACACTGAAGCTTTCTTT. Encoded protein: CASSSSLPNTEAFF.

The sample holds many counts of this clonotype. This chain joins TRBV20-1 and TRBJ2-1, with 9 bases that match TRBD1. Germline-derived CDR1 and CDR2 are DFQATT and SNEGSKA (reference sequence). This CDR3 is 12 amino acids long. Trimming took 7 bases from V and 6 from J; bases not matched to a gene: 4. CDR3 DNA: TGCAGTGTGGACAGGGGATCCAATGAGCAGTTCTTC. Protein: CSVDRGSNEQFF.

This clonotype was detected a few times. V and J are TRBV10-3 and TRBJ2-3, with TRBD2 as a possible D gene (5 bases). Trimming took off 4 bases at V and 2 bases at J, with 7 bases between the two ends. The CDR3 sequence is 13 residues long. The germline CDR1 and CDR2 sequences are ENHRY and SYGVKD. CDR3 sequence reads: CAISGRDTDTQYF. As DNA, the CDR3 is TGTGCCATCAGTGGTCGGGACACAGATACGCAGTATTTT.

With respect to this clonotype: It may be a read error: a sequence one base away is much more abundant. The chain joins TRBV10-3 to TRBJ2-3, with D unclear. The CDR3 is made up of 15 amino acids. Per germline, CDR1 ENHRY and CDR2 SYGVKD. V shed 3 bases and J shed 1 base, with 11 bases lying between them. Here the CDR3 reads CAISDDTIRTDTQYF. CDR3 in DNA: TGTGCCATCAGTGATGACACGATACGCACAGATACGCAGTATTTT.

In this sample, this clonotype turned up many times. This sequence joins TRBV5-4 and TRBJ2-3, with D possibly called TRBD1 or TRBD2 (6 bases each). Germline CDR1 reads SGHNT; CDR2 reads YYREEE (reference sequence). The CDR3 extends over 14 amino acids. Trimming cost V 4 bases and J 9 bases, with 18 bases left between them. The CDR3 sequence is CASSPGQIGGTQYF. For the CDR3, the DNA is TGTGCCAGCAGCCCCGGACAGATCGGAGGGACGCAGTATTTT.

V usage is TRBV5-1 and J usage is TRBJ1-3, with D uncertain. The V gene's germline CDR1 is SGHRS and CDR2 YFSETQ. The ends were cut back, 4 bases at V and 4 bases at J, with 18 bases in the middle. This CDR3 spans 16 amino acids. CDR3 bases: TGCGCCAGCAGCCTGGCTGGGCCGTCTAGGGGAAACACCATATATTTT. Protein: CASSLAGPSRGNTIYF.

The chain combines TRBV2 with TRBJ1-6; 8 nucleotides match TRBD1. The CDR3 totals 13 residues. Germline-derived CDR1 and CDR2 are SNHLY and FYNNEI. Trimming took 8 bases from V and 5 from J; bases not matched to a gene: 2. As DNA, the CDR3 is TGTGCCAGCGGACAGGGTAATAATTCACCCCTCCACTTT. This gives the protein CASGQGNNSPLHF. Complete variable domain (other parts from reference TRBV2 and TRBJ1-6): EPEVTQTPSHQVTQMGQEVILRCVPISNHLYFYWYRQILGQKVEFLVSFYNNEISEKSEIFDDQFSVERPDGSNFTLKIRSTKLEDSAMYFCASGQGNNSPLHFGNGTRLTVT.

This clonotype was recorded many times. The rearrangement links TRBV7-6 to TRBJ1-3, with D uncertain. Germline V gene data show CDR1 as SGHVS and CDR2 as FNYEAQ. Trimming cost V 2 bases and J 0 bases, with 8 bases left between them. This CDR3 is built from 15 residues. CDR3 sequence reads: CASSLRQTSGNTIYF. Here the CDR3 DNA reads TGTGCCAGCAGCTTACGGCAAACCTCTGGAAACACCATATATTTT. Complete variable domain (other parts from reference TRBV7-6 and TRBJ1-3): GAGVSQSPRYKVTKRGQDVALRCDPISGHVSLYWYRQALGQGPEFLTYFNYEAQQDKSGLPNDRFSAERPEGSISTLTIQRTEQRDSAMYRCASSLRQTSGNTIYFGEGSWLTVV.

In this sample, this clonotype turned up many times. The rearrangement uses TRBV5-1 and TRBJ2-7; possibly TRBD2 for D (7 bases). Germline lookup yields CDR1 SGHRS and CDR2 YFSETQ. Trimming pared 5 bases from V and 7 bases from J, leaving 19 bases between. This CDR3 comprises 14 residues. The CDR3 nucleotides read TGCGCCAGCAGTTCGGGGGGCAGCCCTGGGGAGCAGTACTTC. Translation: CASSSGGSPGEQYF.

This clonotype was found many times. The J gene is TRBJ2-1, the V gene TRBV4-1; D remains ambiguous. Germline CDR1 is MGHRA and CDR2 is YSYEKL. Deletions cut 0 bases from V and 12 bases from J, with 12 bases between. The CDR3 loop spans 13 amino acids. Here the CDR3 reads CASSQDLRGGQFF. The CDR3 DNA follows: TGCGCCAGCAGCCAAGATCTGAGAGGCGGGCAGTTCTTC.